The entry below gives a single T cell receptor (beta chain) sequence along with its context. The antigen remains unidentified. Sequencing was performed with immunoSEQ multiplex PCR; in TCRdb, only in-frame clones are kept and a portion is missing. The repertoire holds about 130,000 clones, with 89% as singletons. Germline CDR1 and CDR2: KGHSH and LQKENI. This CDR3 spans 16 amino acids. V shed 2 bases and J shed 2 bases, with 15 bases lying between them. The data derive from a study of T cell responses to AZD1222 COVID-19 vaccine. Whole-study results and caveats: Mostly white British, mostly female donors; authors suggested clonal diversity may be underestimated.

The TCR was taken from an adult who received the AZD1222 COVID-19 vaccine. The starting material was peripheral blood, obtained 28 days after the second AZD1222 dose. The rearrangement uses TRBV18 and TRBJ1-1; D is unclear. CDR3 region: CASSPRGIEINTEAFF. The CDR3 DNA reads TGTGCCAGCTCACCAAGAGGGATCGAAATAAACACTGAAGCTTTCTTT.